Presented here are 5 T cell receptor beta chains from one specimen sequenced in a study of blood T cells in healthy people across ages. A second PCR, run for roughly 7 to 12 cycles, used a sample-barcoded 5' primer plus a J-beta primer mix. MiXCR, run by TCRdb on the 5' RACE reads, gives a single entry per CDR3 protein. The table lists around 620,000 distinct CDR3 sequences, 25% to 30% of them singletons, with around a sixth in the top ten. The sequenced sample consisted of blood. The receptors come from a woman in her 70s in good health.

This chain connects TRBV20-1 to TRBJ2-2; D gene unclear. Between the trimmed V and J ends, which lost 0 bases and 7 bases, there was a span of 3 bases. Looked up from germline, CDR1 is DFQATT and CDR2 is SNEGSKA (reference sequence). This CDR3 spans 11 amino acids. CDR3 coding DNA: TGCAGTGCTAGAGAGGACGGGGAGCTGTTTTTT. This translates into CSAREDGELFF.

This clonotype was seen a few times. The genes are TRBV12-3 or TRBV12-4 and TRBJ1-2; D is ambiguous. V lost 5 bases and J lost 6, with 13 bases in between. The CDR3 sequence is 13 residues long. The CDR3 loop is CASSPVRYNGYTF. The CDR3 DNA reads TGTGCCAGCAGTCCCGTCCGTTATAATGGCTACACCTTC.

The table lists this clonotype with a few counts. The chain combines TRBV7-9 with TRBJ2-2; no clear D gene. Germline V gives CDR1 SEHNR, CDR2 FQNEAQ (reference sequence). Trimming took off 1 base at V and 13 bases at J, with 19 bases between the two ends. The length of the CDR3 is 15 residues. CDR3 nucleotide sequence: TGTGCCAGCAGCTTAGGCGTTACTGGCCGCCGGGTGCTGTTTTTT. Its translation: CASSLGVTGRRVLFF.

There are a few counts of this clonotype. The CDR3 sequence: CASSLGTTREYEQYF. DNA for the CDR3: TGCGCCAGCAGCTTGGGAACGACTCGAGAGTACGAGCAGTACTTC. The chain has TRBV5-1 and TRBJ2-7, with unresolved D. CDR3 length: 15 amino acids. Germline CDR1 reads SGHRS; CDR2 reads YFSETQ. The V end was cut by 0 bases, the J end by 4 bases, with 14 bases between.

The V call is TRBV12-3 or TRBV12-4, the J call TRBJ2-7, with D unclear. V gave up 2 bases and J gave up 0 bases, with 8 bases separating them. The CDR3 is made up of 14 amino acids. As DNA, the CDR3 is TGTGCCAGCAGTTTATACGGGTACTCCTACGAGCAGTACTTC. Translated, it gives CASSLYGYSYEQYF.